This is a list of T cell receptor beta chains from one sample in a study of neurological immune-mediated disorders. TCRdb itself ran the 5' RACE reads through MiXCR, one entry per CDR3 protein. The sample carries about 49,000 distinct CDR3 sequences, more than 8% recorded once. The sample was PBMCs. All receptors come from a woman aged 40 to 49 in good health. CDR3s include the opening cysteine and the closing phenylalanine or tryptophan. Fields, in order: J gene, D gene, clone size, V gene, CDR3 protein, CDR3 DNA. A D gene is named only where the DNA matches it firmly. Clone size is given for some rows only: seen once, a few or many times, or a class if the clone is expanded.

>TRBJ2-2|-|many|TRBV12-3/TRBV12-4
CASSFRVSAGELFF
TGTGCCAGCAGTTTTCGGGTGTCGGCCGGGGAGCTGTTTTTT
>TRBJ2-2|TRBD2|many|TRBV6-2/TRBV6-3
CASSHGLAGDYGELFF
TGTGCCAGCAGCCATGGACTAGCGGGAGATTACGGGGAGCTGTTTTTT
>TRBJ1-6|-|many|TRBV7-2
CASSFEQGPSPLHF
TGTGCCAGCAGCTTCGAGCAGGGGCCCTCACCCCTCCACTTT
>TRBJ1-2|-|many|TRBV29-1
CSVDSGANYGYTF
TGCAGCGTTGATTCTGGGGCTAACTATGGCTACACCTTC
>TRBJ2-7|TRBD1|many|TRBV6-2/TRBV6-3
CASSDRPGQGIYEQYF
TGTGCCAGCAGTGACCGTCCGGGACAGGGGATCTACGAGCAGTACTTC
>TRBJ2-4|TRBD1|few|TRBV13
CASSSGQGAWAKNIQYF
TGTGCCAGCAGCTCGGGACAGGGGGCTTGGGCCAAAAACATTCAGTACTTC
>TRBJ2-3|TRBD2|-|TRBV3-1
CASSPREGPFTDAQYF
TGTGCCAGCAGCCCGCGGGAGGGCCCTTTCACCGATGCGCAGTATTTT
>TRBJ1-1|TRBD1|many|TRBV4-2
CASSPRGQVNTEAFF
TGTGCCAGCAGCCCTAGGGGACAGGTGAACACTGAAGCTTTCTTT
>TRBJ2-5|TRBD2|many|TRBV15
CATSGWTSGSQETQYF
TGTGCCACCAGCGGGTGGACTAGCGGGAGCCAAGAGACCCAGTACTTC
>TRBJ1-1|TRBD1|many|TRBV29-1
CSAKPGTANTEAFF
TGCAGCGCGAAACCCGGGACAGCGAACACTGAAGCTTTCTTT
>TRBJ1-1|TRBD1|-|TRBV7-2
CARSSPTGRGEAVF
TGTGCCAGGAGCTCCCCGACAGGGAGGGGTGAAGCTGTCTTT
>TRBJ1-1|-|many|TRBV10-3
CAITRAPGASGAEAFF
TGTGCCATCACGAGAGCGCCTGGGGCCAGCGGGGCTGAAGCTTTCTTT
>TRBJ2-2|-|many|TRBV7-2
CASSLVRELFF
TGTGCCAGCAGCTTAGTCCGAGAGCTGTTTTTT
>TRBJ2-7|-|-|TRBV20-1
CSARDLVGQYYEQYF
TGCAGTGCTAGAGACTTGGTCGGACAGTACTACGAGCAGTACTTC
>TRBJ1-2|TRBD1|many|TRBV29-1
CSVLLPGQGYYGYTF
TGCAGCGTGTTACTGCCGGGACAGGGGTACTATGGCTACACCTTC
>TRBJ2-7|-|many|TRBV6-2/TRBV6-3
CASSYSSGSYEQYF
TGTGCCAGCAGTTACTCATCTGGCTCCTACGAGCAGTACTTC
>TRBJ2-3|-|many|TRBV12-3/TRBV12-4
CASSFQTRDTQYF
TGTGCCAGCAGCTTTCAAACTAGGGATACGCAGTATTTT
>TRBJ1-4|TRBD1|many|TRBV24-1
CATSDRGQTNEKLFF
TGTGCCACCAGTGATCGGGGACAGACTAATGAAAAACTGTTTTTT
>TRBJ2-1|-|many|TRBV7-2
CASSLVSGSAYNEQFF
TGTGCCAGCAGCTTAGTGTCCGGGTCGGCCTACAATGAGCAGTTCTTC
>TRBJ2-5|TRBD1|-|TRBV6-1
CASSMGQLQETQYF
TGTGCCAGCAGTATGGGACAGCTCCAAGAGACCCAGTACTTC
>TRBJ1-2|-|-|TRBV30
CAWWRMDYGYTF
TGTGCCTGGTGGAGGATGGACTATGGCTACACCTTC
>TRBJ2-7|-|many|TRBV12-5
CASGEGGSYEQYF
TGTGCTAGTGGAGAGGGGGGTTCCTACGAGCAGTACTTC
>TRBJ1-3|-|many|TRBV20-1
CSARLDSGNTIYF
TGCAGTGCTCGCCTAGACTCTGGAAACACCATATATTTT
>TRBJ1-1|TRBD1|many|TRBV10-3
CAIRGTGENTEAFF
TGTGCCATCAGGGGGACAGGAGAGAACACTGAAGCTTTCTTT
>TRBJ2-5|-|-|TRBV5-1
CTSSYGQCRGETQYF
TGCACCAGCAGCTACGGACAGTGCCGGGGAGAGACCCAGTACTTC
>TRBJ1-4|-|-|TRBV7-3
CTFRDTITTNEKLFF
TGTACCTTCCGGGACACCATTACAACTAATGAAAAACTGTTTTTT
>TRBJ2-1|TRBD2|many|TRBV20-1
CSARDSSPSGRYNEQFF
TGCAGTGCTAGAGATTCCAGTCCTAGCGGGAGGTACAATGAGCAGTTCTTC
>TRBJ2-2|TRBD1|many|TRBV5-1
CASSLGQDTGELFF
TGCGCCAGCAGCTTAGGACAGGACACCGGGGAGCTGTTTTTT
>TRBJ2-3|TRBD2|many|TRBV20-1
CSADVAGVTDTQYF
TGCAGTGCTGATGTAGCGGGGGTTACAGATACGCAGTATTTT
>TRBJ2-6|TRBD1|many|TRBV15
CASSSGTGDFMGANVLTF
TGTGCCAGCAGCTCCGGGACAGGCGACTTCATGGGGGCCAACGTCCTGACTTTC
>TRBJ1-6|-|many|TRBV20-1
CSARPAELYNSPLHF
TGCAGTGCTAGGCCAGCAGAACTCTATAATTCACCCCTCCACTTT
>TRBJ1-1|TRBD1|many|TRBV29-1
CSVADRGWTEAFF
TGCAGCGTTGCAGACAGGGGGTGGACTGAAGCTTTCTTT
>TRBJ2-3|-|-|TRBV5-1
CASQMNGEGTDTQYF
TGCGCCAGCCAAATGAACGGGGAGGGCACAGATACGCAGTATTTT
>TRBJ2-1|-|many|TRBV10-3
CAITEGGSYNEQFF
TGTGCCATCACCGAGGGGGGATCGTACAATGAGCAGTTCTTC
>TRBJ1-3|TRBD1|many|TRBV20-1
CSARRGTGGDGNTIYF
TGCAGTGCTAGACGGGGGACAGGGGGCGACGGAAACACCATATATTTT
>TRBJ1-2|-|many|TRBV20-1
CSATSSYGYTF
TGCAGTGCCACCTCTAGCTATGGCTACACCTTC
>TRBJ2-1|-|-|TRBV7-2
CASTPGTEKFF
TGTGCCAGCACCCCGGGAACCGAAAAGTTCTTC
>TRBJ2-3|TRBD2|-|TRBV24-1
CATSDQRQRERKDTRYF
TGTGCCACCAGTGACCAGAGACAGCGGGAGAGGAAAGATACGCGGTATTTT
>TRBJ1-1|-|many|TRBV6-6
CASTGSTPEAFF
TGTGCCAGCACAGGGTCTACCCCTGAAGCTTTCTTT
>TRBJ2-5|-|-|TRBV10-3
CAISESRRQGLAETQCF
TGTGCCATCAGTGAGTCGAGAAGGCAGGGGTTGGCAGAGACACAGTGCTTC
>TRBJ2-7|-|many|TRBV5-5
CASSFVPGQRTYEQYF
TGTGCCAGCAGCTTTGTCCCGGGACAACGGACCTACGAGCAGTACTTC
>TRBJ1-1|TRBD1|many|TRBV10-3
CAISASDGQGNTEAFF
TGTGCCATCAGTGCCTCGGACGGACAGGGGAACACTGAAGCTTTCTTT
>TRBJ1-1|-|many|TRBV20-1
CSARAPTRSTEAFF
TGCAGTGCTAGAGCACCAACCAGGAGCACTGAAGCTTTCTTT
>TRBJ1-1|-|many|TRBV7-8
CASSFQGSTEAFF
TGTGCCAGCAGCTTTCAAGGGTCCACTGAAGCTTTCTTT
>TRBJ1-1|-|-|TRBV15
CATSRDGPNTEAFF
TGTGCCACCAGCAGAGATGGCCCGAACACTGAAGCTTTCTTT
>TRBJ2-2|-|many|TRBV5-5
CASSQNPPGADGELFF
TGTGCCAGCAGCCAAAACCCCCCAGGGGCCGACGGGGAGCTGTTTTTT
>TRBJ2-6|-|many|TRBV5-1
CASSDYSGANVLTF
TGCGCCAGCAGCGACTACTCTGGGGCCAACGTCCTGACTTTC
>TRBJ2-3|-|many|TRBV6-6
CASSLVGRGQYF
TGTGCCAGCAGTCTTGTAGGGCGCGGGCAGTATTTT